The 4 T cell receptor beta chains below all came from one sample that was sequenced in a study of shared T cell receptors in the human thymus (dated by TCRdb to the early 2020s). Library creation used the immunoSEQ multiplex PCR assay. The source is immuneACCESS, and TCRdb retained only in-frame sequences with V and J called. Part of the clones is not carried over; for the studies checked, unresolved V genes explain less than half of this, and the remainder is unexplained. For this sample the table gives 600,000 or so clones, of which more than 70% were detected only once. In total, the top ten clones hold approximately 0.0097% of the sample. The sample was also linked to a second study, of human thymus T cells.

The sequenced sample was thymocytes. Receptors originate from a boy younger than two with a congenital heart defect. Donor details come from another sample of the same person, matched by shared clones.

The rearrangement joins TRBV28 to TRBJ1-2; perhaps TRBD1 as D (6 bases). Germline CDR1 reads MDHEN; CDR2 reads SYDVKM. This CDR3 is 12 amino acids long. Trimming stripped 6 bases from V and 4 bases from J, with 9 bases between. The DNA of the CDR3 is TGTGCCAGCAGCTGGGACATCTATGGCTACACCTTC. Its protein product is CASSWDIYGYTF.

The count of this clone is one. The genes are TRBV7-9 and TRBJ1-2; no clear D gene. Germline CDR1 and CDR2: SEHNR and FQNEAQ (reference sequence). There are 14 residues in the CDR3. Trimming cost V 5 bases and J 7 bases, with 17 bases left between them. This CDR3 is CASSNQLEDGGYTF. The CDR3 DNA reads TGTGCCAGCAGCAACCAACTAGAGGACGGTGGCTACACCTTC.

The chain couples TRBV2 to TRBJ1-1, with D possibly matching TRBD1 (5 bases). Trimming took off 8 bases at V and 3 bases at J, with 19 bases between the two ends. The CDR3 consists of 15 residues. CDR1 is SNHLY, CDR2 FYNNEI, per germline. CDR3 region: CASGDELSGDTEAFF. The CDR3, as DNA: TGTGCCAGCGGGGACGAACTCAGCGGGGACACTGAAGCTTTCTTT.

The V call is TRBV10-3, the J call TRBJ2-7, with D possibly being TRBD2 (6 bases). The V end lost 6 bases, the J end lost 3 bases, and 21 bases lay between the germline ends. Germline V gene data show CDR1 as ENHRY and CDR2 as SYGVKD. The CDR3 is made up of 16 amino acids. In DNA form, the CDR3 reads TGTGCCATCAGAACCGCCCGGGACCGTAGCGGCTACGAGCAGTACTTC. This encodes CAIRTARDRSGYEQYF.